This T cell receptor beta chain emerged from a study of spatial heterogeneity in lung cancer (dated by TCRdb to about 2019). Background for the entire study: Beta-chain transcripts were consistently detected in greater numbers than alpha-chain transcripts, which likely reflected higher beta-chain transcript abundance. In non-small cell lung cancer, the study made a quantitative comparison of TCR alpha and beta repertoires among multiple tumor regions, matched nontumor lung and blood. Both alpha and beta chains were TCR-sequenced in roughly 200 tumor regions, approximately 67 matched nontumor lung samples and 56 PBMC samples obtained at surgery. In the raw uncorrected reads, each unique combination of TCR and UMI appeared more than ten times on average. The study linked features of the TCR repertoire to counts of nonsynonymous mutations, which were determined by whole-exome sequencing of tumor tissue. General study outcomes and caveats: Additional single-cell paired TCR alpha and beta sequencing was considered necessary to confirm, at a functional level, the hypothesis that regional TCRs recognize regional mutations. Ubiquitous expanded tumor TCRs showed up in blood more often at tumor resection than at routine follow-up.

On this clonotype: Its specific antigen is unknown. Base qualities are not at hand, and no much larger clone is one base apart.

The time point label on this specimen signifies: sample taken at primary tumor resection. Without any cell sorting, TCR sequencing was performed on whole RNA extracted either from tumor and nontumor lung tissue or from cryopreserved PBMC samples. Samples were obtained from approximately 72 patients with early-stage, untreated non-small cell lung cancer from the lung TRACERx cohort. Patients were selected for TCR sequencing only if sufficient RNA was available from at least two tumor regions. Based on the germline V gene (reference sequence), the CDR1 and CDR2 sequences are GTSNPN and SVGIG. Trimming costs V 4 bases and J 7 bases, and their ends lie 14 bases apart. The CDR3 covers 13 residues, taking in both the cysteine and the phenylalanine. Just CDR3 DNA is preserved here, 39 bases in frame from base 1. The library was produced with 5' RACE. TCRdb shows the sequencer as NextSeq 500. In the TCR library protocol, a unique molecular identifier was attached to each TCR cDNA molecule so that PCR and sequencing errors could be corrected. Per the authors' processing: TCR identification, UMI-based error correction and CDR3 extraction were performed with Decombinator tools. Expanded TCRs were defined as those above a frequency of 2 per 1,000, corresponding to the top 1% of the tumor frequency distribution. Renyi diversity was calculated using the R vegan package after each repertoire was subsampled 100 times to 5,000 TCRs. CDR3 similarity networks were built from amino acid triplet string-kernel similarity, connecting CDR3s with pairwise similarity above 0.82. TCRdb reran the public reads through fastp at Q25 and MiXCR, keeping productive beta chains. Every distinct CDR3 protein forms one entry, paired with its most common genes and DNA. The V and J calls were not made by the authors but by TCRdb's processing. The sample has around 40,000 distinct CDR3 sequences on record, 5.2% of them singletons. Jointly, the top ten make up roughly 25% of the sample.

The sequence came from a female donor with early-stage non-small cell lung cancer. This receptor chain uses TRBV30 and TRBJ1-5, with TRBD1 tentatively as D gene (5 bases match). The sample consisted of PBMCs, taken at surgery. The CDR3 is CAWNRGIGQPQHF. The DNA sequence follows: TGTGCCTGGAATCGGGGGATCGGGCAGCCCCAGCATTTT. The CDR3, completed at both ends by the reference TRBV30 and TRBJ1-5 genes, gives the full variable domain SQTIHQWPATLVQPVGSPLSLECTVEGTSNPNLYWYRQAAGRGLQLLFYSVGIGQISSEVPQNLSASRPQDRQFILSSKKLLLSDSGFYLCAWNRGIGQPQHFGDGTRLSIL.